What follows are 27 T cell receptor beta chains derived from one specimen sequenced in a study of identical twins. From the 5' RACE reads, TCRdb called clonotypes with MiXCR, one entry per CDR3 protein. This sample yields around 510,000 distinct CDR3 sequences, of which roughly an eighth are seen a single time; 0.8% to 1% belongs to the top ten. The data also belong to a second study, concerning yellow fever vaccine responses in identical twins.

Specimen: CD4+ T cells sorted from blood. Receptors originate from a woman between 18 and 29 years old in good health.

This sequence joins TRBV7-2 and TRBJ2-7; 7 bases line up with TRBD1. Germline lookup yields CDR1 SGHTA and CDR2 FQGNSA. V lost 5 bases and J lost 6; bases outside the gene matches: 16. This CDR3 has 16 amino acids. The CDR3 bases are TGTGCCAGCAGCCCGGGACCGGGACAGCCACCAGGCGAGCAGTACTTC. Its translation: CASSPGPGQPPGEQYF.

As regards this clonotype: Being one base from a much bigger clone, this may be a read error. The chain uses TRBV3-1 and TRBJ2-3; D is uncertain. The CDR3 is 14 residues long. CDR1 and CDR2 (germline): LGHDT, YNNKEL (reference sequence). V was pared by 2 bases and J by 1 base, with 7 bases between. The chain's CDR3 is CASSQKLGTDTQYF. The CDR3 nucleotides are TGTGCCAGCAGCCAAAAGCTGGGCACAGATACGCAGTATTTT.

This clonotype turned up a few times. V usage is TRBV4-3 and J usage is TRBJ2-1, with D perhaps TRBD2 (6 bases). This CDR3 comprises 14 residues. Germline CDR1 is LGHNA and CDR2 is YSLEER. V was pared by 4 bases and J by 6 bases, with 13 bases between. The CDR3 region has the DNA TGCGCCAGCAGCCCCCGGAGGGGACTCAATGAGCAGTTCTTC. Translation: CASSPRRGLNEQFF.

V is TRBV15 and J is TRBJ1-5; weak D call: TRBD1 (5 bases). This CDR3 comprises 15 residues. Germline V gene sequence: CDR1 LNHNV, CDR2 YYDKDF (reference sequence). The ends were cut back, 0 bases at V and 5 bases at J, with 11 bases in the middle. CDR3 DNA sequence: TGTGCCACCAGCAGAGATGGAAGGGGTGATCAGCCCCAGCATTTT. Protein: CATSRDGRGDQPQHF.

The J gene is TRBJ2-1, the V gene TRBV20-1; 8 bases match TRBD1. The trim removed 6 bases at V and 9 bases at J, leaving 10 bases unmatched. The CDR3 consists of 13 residues. Germline values: CDR1 DFQATT, CDR2 SNEGSKA (reference sequence). The CDR3 loop reads CSAEAQGAGEQFF. The CDR3 nucleotides read TGCAGTGCCGAGGCGCAGGGGGCAGGTGAGCAGTTCTTC.

The chain uses TRBV11-3 and TRBJ2-2, with D possibly TRBD1 on 6 matching bases. CDR3 length equals 15 residues. The V end was cut by 5 bases, the J end by 4 bases, with 14 bases between. Germline lookup yields CDR1 SGHNT and CDR2 YENEEA. The CDR3 nucleotides are TGTGCCAGCAGCCCCCCCAGGGGAACCACCGGGGAGCTGTTTTTT. Translated: CASSPPRGTTGELFF. The full variable domain, with the rest looked up from reference TRBV11-3 and TRBJ2-2, is EAGVVQSPRYKIIEKKQPVAFWCNPISGHNTLYWYLQNLGQGPELLIRYENEEAVDDSQLPKDRFSAERLKGVDSTLKIQPAELGDSAVYLCASSPPRGTTGELFFGEGSRLTVL.

J is TRBJ2-7 and V is TRBV20-1, with 11 bases lining up with TRBD2. Germline V lookup: CDR1 DFQATT, CDR2 SNEGSKA (reference sequence). Trimming took 0 bases from V and 3 from J; bases not matched to a gene: 7. The CDR3 contains 16 residues. The CDR3 nucleotides are TGCAGTGCTAGAGATCTACGACTAGCGGGAAACTACGAGCAGTACTTC. Translation: CSARDLRLAGNYEQYF.

This clonotype showed up many times. This chain joins TRBV5-1 and TRBJ2-1; 9 nucleotides line up with TRBD1. J was trimmed by 3 bases and V by 3 bases; bases with no gene match: 1. In germline, CDR1 is SGHRS, CDR2 YFSETQ. The CDR3 extends over 14 amino acids. This chain's CDR3 is CASSSDRGYNEQFF. CDR3 sequence (DNA): TGCGCCAGCAGCTCGGACAGGGGCTACAATGAGCAGTTCTTC.

CDR3 amino acids: CASSSGPAETQYF. In nucleotides, the CDR3 is TGTGCCAGCAGTTCGGGTCCCGCGGAGACCCAGTACTTC. This chain uses TRBV12-3 or TRBV12-4 with TRBJ2-5; D gene uncertain. The CDR3 runs to 13 residues. Trimming took 4 bases from V and 5 from J, leaving 11 bases between them.

This clonotype was picked up many times. The chain carries TRBV29-1 and TRBJ2-1, with TRBD2 matching 10 bases. This CDR3 contains 12 residues. Germline trimming cut 8 bases from V and 5 bases from J; bases unmatched to any gene: 3. The germline CDR1 and CDR2 sequences are SQVTM and ANQGSEA. The chain's CDR3 is CSLAGENNEQFF. In DNA form, the CDR3 reads TGCAGCCTAGCGGGGGAAAACAATGAGCAGTTCTTC.

The V call is TRBV7-2, the J call TRBJ2-2, with D possibly matching TRBD1 (5 bases). This CDR3 is 14 amino acids long. Germline values: CDR1 SGHTA, CDR2 FQGNSA. V lost 1 base to trimming and J lost 4 bases, with 7 bases between them. CDR3 protein: CASSLGQSTGELFF. The CDR3 nucleotides read TGTGCCAGCAGCTTAGGACAGTCCACCGGGGAGCTGTTTTTT. Full variable domain (remainder filled in from reference TRBV7-2 and TRBJ2-2): GAGVSQSPSNKVTEKGKDVELRCDPISGHTALYWYRQSLGQGLEFLIYFQGNSAPDKSGLPSDRFSAERTGGSVSTLTIQRTQQEDSAVYLCASSLGQSTGELFFGEGSRLTVL.

This clonotype was observed a handful of times. J is TRBJ2-7 and V is TRBV5-1; 11 bases align to TRBD2. CDR1 SGHRS and CDR2 YFSETQ come from the germline V gene. Trimming at V came to 3 bases and at J to 0 bases, leaving 8 bases not matched to a gene. The CDR3 extends over 17 amino acids. DNA for the CDR3: TGCGCCAGCAGCTACCTGTCTGGGACTAGCGGCTCCTACGAGCAGTACTTC. Protein: CASSYLSGTSGSYEQYF. Full variable domain (outside the CDR3, taken from reference TRBV5-1 and TRBJ2-7): KAGVTQTPRYLIKTRGQQVTLSCSPISGHRSVSWYQQTPGQGLQFLFEYFSETQRNKGNFPGRFSGRQFSNSRSEMNVSTLELGDSALYLCASSYLSGTSGSYEQYFGPGTRLTVT.

This clonotype was detected ten times or more. The chain has TRBV29-1 and TRBJ2-5, with 8 nucleotides matching TRBD1. The germline V gene has CDR1 SQVTM and CDR2 ANQGSEA. The ends lost 7 bases at V and 3 bases at J; junction bases unmatched: 4. The CDR3 loop spans 12 amino acids. CDR3 nucleotides: TGCAGCGCAGACAGGGGTGAAGAGACCCAGTACTTC. This gives the protein CSADRGEETQYF.

V gene TRBV7-3 combines with J gene TRBJ2-3, with D uncertain. The V end was cut by 4 bases, the J end by 5 bases, with 16 bases between. Per germline, CDR1 SGHTA and CDR2 FQGTGA. This CDR3 has 15 residues. CDR3 nucleotides: TGTGCCAGCAGCTACGCCGGGTCGAGTGGAGATACGCAGTATTTT. As protein: CASSYAGSSGDTQYF.

V usage is TRBV28 and J usage is TRBJ2-7, with 7 bases matching TRBD2. V trimming: 1 base; J trimming: 3 bases; junction bases outside the gene matches: 6. Looked up from germline, CDR1 is MDHEN and CDR2 is SYDVKM. The length of the CDR3 is 15 residues. CDR3 nucleotide sequence: TGTGCCAGCAGTTTATCCAAGCCTAGCGGCTACGAGCAGTACTTC. Its translation is CASSLSKPSGYEQYF. Together with reference TRBV28 and TRBJ2-7, the CDR3 gives the full variable domain: DVKVTQSSRYLVKRTGEKVFLECVQDMDHENMFWYRQDPGLGLRLIYFSYDVKMKEKGDIPEGYSVSREKKERFSLILESASTNQTSMYLCASSLSKPSGYEQYFGPGTRLTVT.

This clonotype was detected a few times. V usage is TRBV11-2 and J usage is TRBJ2-1, with D perhaps TRBD2 (6 bases). V was shortened by 5 bases and J by 2 bases, with 13 bases between the two germline ends. CDR1 and CDR2 (germline): SGHAT, FQNNGV. This CDR3 contains 15 residues. The CDR3 DNA reads TGTGCCAGCAGCCTCAGCGGGCGCACCTACAATGAGCAGTTCTTC. The encoded protein is CASSLSGRTYNEQFF. Looking up the rest from reference TRBV11-2 and TRBJ2-1 gives the full variable domain: EAGVAQSPRYKIIEKRQSVAFWCNPISGHATLYWYQQILGQGPKLLIQFQNNGVVDDSQLPKDRFSAERLKGVDSTLKIQPAKLEDSAVYLCASSLSGRTYNEQFFGPGTRLTVL.

This clonotype was seen a handful of times. V and J are TRBV12-3 or TRBV12-4 and TRBJ1-2; TRBD1 agrees at 7 bases. The CDR3 is 16 amino acids. After removal of 5 bases from V and 2 bases from J, the junction contained 11 bases not matched to a gene. CDR3 residues: CASSPSSGTVNYGYTF. CDR3 nucleotides: TGTGCCAGCAGTCCCAGCTCCGGGACAGTGAACTATGGCTACACCTTC.

The rearrangement joins TRBV6-5 to TRBJ2-3; TRBD1 agrees at 7 bases. Trimming removed 0 bases from V and 5 bases from J; junction bases left unmatched: 14. The germline CDR1 and CDR2 sequences are MNHEY and SVGAGI. The CDR3 has 18 amino acids. The CDR3 DNA reads TGTGCCAGCAGTTACTCGATATTCGGACAGGTCCGTGGAGATACGCAGTATTTT. Amino acid sequence: CASSYSIFGQVRGDTQYF.

This chain links TRBV4-1 with TRBJ2-7; the D gene is possibly TRBD1 (6 bases). The V gene's germline CDR1 is MGHRA and CDR2 YSYEKL. CDR3 length: 20 residues. The V end was cut by 4 bases, the J end by 3 bases, with 31 bases between. Written as DNA, the CDR3 is TGCGCCAGCAGCCTAACCCATGGGGTTCAACAGGGAACGAGGGGCTACGAGCAGTACTTC. Protein: CASSLTHGVQQGTRGYEQYF.

The chain combines TRBV27 with TRBJ2-3; 8 bases are shared with TRBD2. This CDR3 contains 14 residues. Germline CDR1 and CDR2: MNHEY and SMNVEV (reference sequence). V was pared by 7 bases and J by 5 bases, with 8 bases of the junction left unmatched. The CDR3: CASTGGGKGDTQYF. DNA of the CDR3: TGTGCCAGCACGGGGGGGGGCAAGGGAGATACGCAGTATTTT.

The chain uses TRBV11-1 and TRBJ2-1; D is possibly TRBD2 (6 bases). The CDR3 runs 14 residues. The germline CDR1 and CDR2 sequences are SGHAT and FQDESV (reference sequence). V was trimmed by 3 bases and J by 7 bases, leaving 13 bases between them. The CDR3 spells CASSLAGKGNEQFF. Written as DNA, the CDR3 is TGTGCCAGCAGCTTGGCGGGAAAGGGGAATGAGCAGTTCTTC. Full variable domain (rest looked up from reference TRBV11-1 and TRBJ2-1): EAEVAQSPRYKITEKSQAVAFWCDPISGHATLYWYRQILGQGPELLVQFQDESVVDDSQLPKDRFSAERLKGVDSTLKIQPAELGDSAMYLCASSLAGKGNEQFFGPGTRLTVL.

This rearrangement joins TRBV6-2 or TRBV6-3 to TRBJ2-1; TRBD2 matches at 10 bases. The germline CDR1 and CDR2 sequences are MNHEY and SVGEGT. The CDR3 consists of 17 residues. Losses at the gene ends were 0 bases for V and 8 bases for J; bases not matched to a gene: 10. CDR3 in DNA: TGTGCCAGCAGTTACTCCCTAACTAGCGGGAACTTCCATGAGCAGTTCTTC. It specifies CASSYSLTSGNFHEQFF.

At least ten counts were recorded for this clonotype. V gene TRBV6-2 or TRBV6-3 combines with J gene TRBJ2-7; D may match TRBD1 or TRBD2 (6 bases each). Germline V gives CDR1 MNHEY, CDR2 SVGEGT. The CDR3 extends over 15 amino acids. V was pared by 4 bases and J by 3 bases, with 16 bases between. The CDR3 spells CASSFEGGAYYEQYF. CDR3 nucleotides: TGTGCCAGCAGTTTCGAGGGGGGAGCTTACTACGAGCAGTACTTC.

This clonotype was picked up a small number of times. J is TRBJ2-1 and V is TRBV12-3 or TRBV12-4; 8 bases are a match to TRBD1. The CDR3 sequence is 14 residues long. After removal of 5 bases from V and 6 bases from J, the junction contained 6 bases not matched to a gene. The DNA of the CDR3 is TGTGCCAGCAGTCCGACAGGGGTGGGCAATGAGCAGTTCTTC. Translating gives CASSPTGVGNEQFF.

The chain combines TRBV12-3 or TRBV12-4 with TRBJ2-7; possibly TRBD2 for D (6 bases). The CDR3 contains 13 residues. V was cut by 1 base and J by 7 bases, with 11 bases left in between. The CDR3 DNA is TGTGCCAGCAGTTTAGTGGGCGGGGAAGAGCAGTACTTC. This codes for CASSLVGGEEQYF.

This rearrangement joins TRBV20-1 to TRBJ2-3, with 7 nucleotides matching TRBD1. The V and J ends lost 4 bases and 5 bases, in that order; junction bases with no gene match: 9. CDR3 length: 14 residues. CDR1 and CDR2 (germline): DFQATT, SNEGSKA (reference sequence). The CDR3 sequence: CSAKNRGPRDTQYF. CDR3 nucleotides: TGCAGTGCTAAGAACAGGGGACCGAGAGATACGCAGTATTTT.

This clonotype was observed a few times. V usage is TRBV5-1 and J usage is TRBJ2-7; 7 positions agree with TRBD1. This CDR3 has 14 residues. V was pared by 3 bases and J by 4 bases, with 7 bases of the junction left unmatched. Germline V CDR1 and CDR2: SGHRS, YFSETQ. The CDR3 loop is CASSYSTGKYEQYF. CDR3 in DNA: TGCGCCAGCAGCTACTCGACAGGGAAGTACGAGCAGTACTTC.